The subject of this entry is one T cell receptor (beta chain). Its antigen remains unknown. The CDR3 extends 3 residues past the end of the read, so its final part is completed from the germline J gene. Equal genomic DNA amounts from CVID and control samples were sequenced. Measured with immunoSEQ multiplex PCR; TCRdb has only the in-frame clones, and not every one. The sample has 25,000 to 35,000 clones, none seen only once. The CDR3 covers 15 residues. V was shortened by 1 base and J by 1 base, with 11 bases between the two germline ends. Per germline, CDR1 SGHTA and CDR2 FQGNSA. All CVID subjects were on immunoglobulin replacement for at least one year. This record belongs to a study of T cell clonality in common variable immunodeficiency. Study-wide findings and caveats: TCRbeta clonality was increased in CVID versus healthy controls. Common variable immunodeficiency TCR beta sequences reportedly had fewer deletions and N-nucleotide insertions.

This sequence was found in a human donor with common variable immunodeficiency. V usage is TRBV7-2 and J usage is TRBJ2-7, with D possibly being TRBD1 (6 bases). The source material was peripheral blood mononuclear cells. CDR3 protein: CASSLGGHASYEQYF. CDR3 DNA, as far as it was read: TGTGCCAGCAGCTTAGGGGGACATGCATCCTACGAG. Full variable domain (missing parts from reference TRBV7-2 and TRBJ2-7): GAGVSQSPSNKVTEKGKDVELRCDPISGHTALYWYRQSLGQGLEFLIYFQGNSAPDKSGLPSDRFSAERTGGSVSTLTIQRTQQEDSAVYLCASSLGGHASYEQYFGPGTRLTVT.